Listed here is a single TCR beta chain. The data belong to a study of blood T cell repertoires in COVID-19. Whole-study context: Sample material is recorded as cDNA or gDNA derived from T cells, B-cell-depleted T cells, or PBMCs.

The CDR3 covers 18 residues. The germline V gene encodes CDR1 LNHDA and CDR2 SQIVND (reference sequence). V lost 3 bases to trimming and J lost 1 base; unmatched junction nucleotides: 7. Profiling relied on immunoSEQ multiplex PCR, and the TCRdb table lists in-frame clones only, not all of them. Among about 270,000 clones listed, approximately 82% were seen once. This receptor was identified in a woman aged 18-29 years with acute or convalescent COVID-19. The sample was peripheral blood. The chain recombines TRBV19 with TRBJ2-2; 11 bases match TRBD2. The CDR3 sequence: CASSMVLLAGENTGELFF. DNA for the CDR3: TGTGCCAGTAGTATGGTTCTACTAGCGGGGGAGAACACCGGGGAGCTGTTTTTT.